This T cell receptor (beta chain) came from a study of shared clonotypes between healthy human individuals. Study context: CD4 naive and memory got three plates each, CD8 naive two, CD8 memory one. Whole-study findings and limits: Blood alone was sampled, and tissue repertoires likely differ.

At deep level, the assay was performed. Profiled with immunoSEQ multiplex PCR; TCRdb holds only in-frame clones, not every one. The sample lists 1.6 million or so clones; 95% to 97% were seen once. J lost 7 bases, V lost 7 bases, and 10 bases had no gene match. Looked up from germline, CDR1 is SGHRS and CDR2 is YFSETQ. This CDR3 spans 14 amino acids. For this clone: The antigen remains undetermined.

Donation came from healthy HIV-negative adults that had no recent acute infections or vaccinations. The chain joins TRBV5-1 to TRBJ2-1, with 8 nucleotides matching TRBD1. This clonotype was obtained from a man younger than 40 in good health. Sample: naive CD4+ T cells sorted from blood. Subset meaning: CD45RA+ positively selected. The CDR3 spells CASGRDRNDNEQFF. CDR3 nucleotides: TGCGCCAGCGGCCGGGACAGGAACGATAATGAGCAGTTCTTC.